Listed here is a single T cell receptor beta chain. This sample is drawn from a study of OX40 agonist ivuxolimab in advanced cancers. Sequenced by immunoSEQ multiplex PCR; TCRdb stores in-frame clones only, minus some. The sample contains around 53,000 clones, 80% to 85% of which appear only once. The V gene's germline CDR1 is SNHLY and CDR2 FYNNEI. The V end lost 4 bases, the J end lost 0 bases, and 10 bases lay between the germline ends. The CDR3 is made up of 15 amino acids. The specimen comprised CD4+ or CD8+ T cells sorted from blood, sampled in a trial of the OX40 agonist ivuxolimab. The rearrangement joins TRBV2 to TRBJ2-1, with D perhaps given as TRBD1 or TRBD2 (5 bases each). The receptor comes from an adult with an advanced solid tumor such as melanoma, head and neck, liver or kidney cancer. This CDR3 is CASSVEGSSYNEQFF. The DNA for the CDR3 is TGTGCCAGCAGTGTAGAGGGGAGCTCCTACAATGAGCAGTTCTTC.